Shown below are 21 T cell receptor beta chains from a single sample sequenced in a study of T cell responses to AZD1222 COVID-19 vaccine. Assay: immunoSEQ multiplex PCR; the TCRdb copy retains only in-frame clones and omits some. The sample contains around 190,000 clones, 88% of which appear only once. The input for sequencing was peripheral blood, taken 28 days after the second AZD1222 dose. These receptor sequences come from an adult who received the AZD1222 COVID-19 vaccine.

This clone was recorded once. This sequence joins TRBV7-9 and TRBJ1-2, with 7 bases lining up with TRBD1. The V gene end was trimmed by 5 bases and the J gene end by 4 bases; junction bases not matched to a gene: 7. Per the germline V gene, CDR1 is SEHNR and CDR2 is FQNEAQ (reference sequence). The CDR3 contains 14 residues. This CDR3 is CASSPPGDSYGYTF. Here the CDR3 DNA reads TGTGCCAGCAGCCCCCCGGGGGACAGCTATGGCTACACCTTC.

This clone was counted between two and nine times. This sequence joins TRBV28 and TRBJ1-4; D not resolved. The CDR3 is 15 amino acids. The germline gives CDR1 MDHEN, CDR2 SYDVKM. V dropped 4 bases and J dropped 2 bases, with 11 bases sitting between them. The CDR3 region has the DNA TGTGCCAGCAGTTCGCCGGTAGGGACTAATGAAAAACTGTTTTTT. Amino acids: CASSSPVGTNEKLFF.

The DNA for the CDR3 is TGTGCAAGTCGCTTAGTCTATTGCCACGACTATGGCTACACCTTC. This translates into CASRLVYCHDYGYTF. J is TRBJ1-2 and V is TRBV12-2. TRBV12-2 is a known pseudogene. CDR3 length: 15 residues.

The chain couples TRBV10-1 to TRBJ2-7; 10 bases agree with TRBD1. Germline V gene lookup returns CDR1 WNHNN and CDR2 SYGVQD (reference sequence). CDR3 length equals 12 residues. V was pared by 8 bases and J by 2 bases, with 0 bases of the junction left unmatched. CDR3 nucleotides: TGCGCCAGCGGACAGGGGGCCTACGAGCAGTACTTC. This translates into CASGQGAYEQYF.

About this clone itself: Other DNA sequences within the sample encode an identical CDR3. This chain links TRBV5-6 with TRBJ1-2; D might be TRBD1 (6 bases). V lost 4 bases, J lost 4 bases, and 8 bases lay in between. This CDR3 spans 12 amino acids. Germline CDR1 SGHDT, CDR2 YYEEEE. As DNA, the CDR3 is TGTGCCAGCAGCGTGGACAGCTATGGCTACACCTTC. This gives the protein CASSVDSYGYTF.

A single count supports this clone. This chain joins TRBV5-8 and TRBJ1-4, with D possibly TRBD1 on 6 matching bases. V was shortened by 2 bases and J by 2 bases, with 10 bases between the two germline ends. Germline V gene data show CDR1 as SGHTS and CDR2 as YDEGEE. The CDR3 length is 15 residues. The chain's CDR3 is CASSLSGATNEKLFF. In DNA, the CDR3 is TGTGCCAGCAGCTTATCGGGGGCCACTAATGAAAAACTGTTTTTT.

The V and J genes are TRBV5-4 and TRBJ1-6; D perhaps matches TRBD1 (5 bases). The CDR3 sequence is 17 residues long. CDR1 is SGHNT and CDR2 is YYREEE in the germline V gene (reference sequence). V was pared by 1 base and J by 5 bases, with 16 bases between. The CDR3 region is CASSLYLGGTHNSPLHF. The CDR3 coding sequence is TGTGCCAGCAGCTTGTATTTGGGGGGAACGCATAATTCACCCCTCCACTTT.

The CDR3 nucleotides read TGTGCCAGCAGGGACAGGTATAATTCACCCCTCCACTTT. As protein: CASRDRYNSPLHF. The chain combines TRBV12-3 or TRBV12-4 with TRBJ1-6; 7 bases are a match to TRBD1. The V gene end was trimmed by 6 bases and the J gene end by 4 bases; junction bases not matched to a gene: 0. CDR3 length: 13 amino acids.

The rearrangement uses TRBV19 and TRBJ2-3, with 11 positions matching TRBD2. The CDR3 sequence is 17 residues long. Per germline, CDR1 LNHDA and CDR2 SQIVND (reference sequence). Trimming at V came to 4 bases and at J to 1 base, leaving 7 bases not matched to a gene. CDR3 amino acids: CASSNPPLAGGTDTQYF. The CDR3 DNA reads TGTGCCAGTAGTAACCCTCCACTAGCGGGAGGCACAGATACGCAGTATTTT. The full variable domain, in which reference TRBV19 and TRBJ2-3 provide the parts outside the CDR3, is DGGITQSPKYLFRKEGQNVTLSCEQNLNHDAMYWYRQDPGQGLRLIYYSQIVNDFQKGDIAEGYSVSREKKESFPLTVTSAQKNPTAFYLCASSNPPLAGGTDTQYFGPGTRLTVL.

Worth noting for this clone: This sample also contains other DNA sequences that code for the same CDR3. V and J are TRBV3-1 (or the pseudogene TRBV3-2) and TRBJ1-1; D perhaps matches TRBD1 (5 bases). The germline CDR1 and CDR2 sequences are LGHDT and YNNKEL (reference sequence). This CDR3 comprises 13 residues. Between the trimmed V and J ends, which lost 4 bases and 3 bases, there was a span of 9 bases. CDR3: CASSLQGDTEAFF. CDR3 DNA sequence: TGTGCCAGCAGCCTTCAGGGCGACACTGAAGCTTTCTTT.

The chain employs TRBV20-1 and TRBJ1-3; D gene ambiguous. Germline V gives CDR1 DFQATT, CDR2 SNEGSKA (reference sequence). The CDR3 consists of 12 residues. Deletions cut 3 bases from V and 3 bases from J, with 6 bases between. CDR3 region: CSASPDGNTIYF. For the CDR3, the DNA is TGCAGTGCTAGTCCGGATGGAAACACCATATATTTT.

The CDR3 region has the DNA TGCGCCAGCAGTGGGACTAGCCCGAACACCGGGGAGCTGTTTTTT. This sequence encodes CASSGTSPNTGELFF. The gene calls are TRBV10-2 and TRBJ2-2; 8 bases align to TRBD2. This CDR3 has 15 residues. With V trimmed by 4 bases and J by 0 bases, 1 base remained unmatched. The V gene's germline CDR1 is WSHSY and CDR2 SAAADI.

The chain combines TRBV5-5 with TRBJ2-3; D ambiguous. V was pared by 0 bases and J by 2 bases, with 10 bases between. The V gene's germline CDR1 is SGHKS and CDR2 YYEKEE (reference sequence). The CDR3 covers 15 residues. The CDR3 DNA reads TGTGCCAGCAGCTTGGTTGGGGAAGTCACAGATACGCAGTATTTT. Translating it yields CASSLVGEVTDTQYF.

The J gene is TRBJ2-5, the V gene TRBV30; 7 nucleotides align to TRBD1. This CDR3 has 14 residues. Germline CDR1 reads GTSNPN; CDR2 reads SVGIG (reference sequence). The V gene end was trimmed by 5 bases and the J gene end by 3 bases; junction bases not matched to a gene: 9. The CDR3 sequence: CAWGGQTLKETQYF. The CDR3 bases are TGTGCCTGGGGGGGACAGACCCTAAAAGAGACCCAGTACTTC.

The chain links TRBV4-1 to TRBJ2-1, with 9 bases aligning to TRBD2. Trimming cost V 1 base and J 7 bases; bases outside gene matches: 8. Germline CDR1 and CDR2: MGHRA and YSYEKL. The CDR3 length is 16 residues. CDR3 sequence (DNA): TGCGCCAGCAGCCAAGGGCGGGGGGGCCGAGGGAATGAGCAGTTCTTC. This codes for CASSQGRGGRGNEQFF.

This chain connects TRBV6-4 to TRBJ2-3; D is ambiguous. The germline V gene encodes CDR1 MRHNA and CDR2 SNTAGT. The CDR3 loop spans 15 amino acids. Trimming removed 3 bases at V and 4 bases at J, with 14 bases between. This CDR3 is CASSEFGIAPDTQYF. Written as DNA, the CDR3 is TGTGCCAGCAGTGAGTTTGGGATAGCCCCAGATACGCAGTATTTT.

This clone was seen once. CDR3: CASSLAYSNEQFF. Written as DNA, the CDR3 is TGTGCCAGCAGCTTAGCGTATAGCAATGAGCAGTTCTTC. This chain joins TRBV7-2 and TRBJ2-1; no clear D gene. The V gene's germline CDR1 is SGHTA and CDR2 FQGNSA. Between the trimmed V and J ends, which lost 0 bases and 6 bases, there was a span of 6 bases. This CDR3 is 13 amino acids long.

The V call is TRBV19, the J call TRBJ1-1; no reliable D call. The CDR3 sequence is 14 residues long. Germline V gene sequence: CDR1 LNHDA, CDR2 SQIVND (reference sequence). Trimming removed 4 bases from V and 3 bases from J, with 12 bases in between. CDR3 in DNA: TGTGCCAGTAGTACCTATGGCCTGGACACTGAAGCTTTCTTT. Encoded protein: CASSTYGLDTEAFF.

This chain uses TRBV5-1 with TRBJ1-6; possibly TRBD1 for D (6 bases). The CDR3 is made up of 16 amino acids. V lost 4 bases and J lost 10, with 21 bases in between. Germline values: CDR1 SGHRS, CDR2 YFSETQ. The CDR3 sequence: CASSRAMDSLSSPLHF. The CDR3, as DNA: TGCGCCAGCAGCAGAGCAATGGACAGCCTTAGCTCACCCCTCCACTTT.

On this clone itself: The identical CDR3 is also encoded by other nucleotide sequences in the sample. CDR3 protein: CATSRGGQGETQYF. The CDR3 DNA sequence: TGTGCCACCAGCAGAGGTGGACAGGGTGAGACCCAGTACTTC. The gene calls are TRBV15 and TRBJ2-5; TRBD1 matches 8 bases. J gave up 5 bases and V 1 base, and 3 bases lay outside the gene matches. This CDR3 is 14 amino acids long. Germline V CDR1 and CDR2: LNHNV, YYDKDF (reference sequence).

The chain links TRBV5-1 to TRBJ2-1, with D possibly TRBD1 on 6 matching bases. Trimming took 2 bases from V and 4 from J, leaving 10 bases between them. The CDR3 extends over 14 amino acids. Germline lookup yields CDR1 SGHRS and CDR2 YFSETQ. Here the CDR3 reads CASSFLRGYNEQFF. In DNA form, the CDR3 reads TGCGCCAGCAGCTTCCTCAGGGGTTACAATGAGCAGTTCTTC. The whole variable domain, filled in from reference TRBV5-1 and TRBJ2-1, reads KAGVTQTPRYLIKTRGQQVTLSCSPISGHRSVSWYQQTPGQGLQFLFEYFSETQRNKGNFPGRFSGRQFSNSRSEMNVSTLELGDSALYLCASSFLRGYNEQFFGPGTRLTVL.